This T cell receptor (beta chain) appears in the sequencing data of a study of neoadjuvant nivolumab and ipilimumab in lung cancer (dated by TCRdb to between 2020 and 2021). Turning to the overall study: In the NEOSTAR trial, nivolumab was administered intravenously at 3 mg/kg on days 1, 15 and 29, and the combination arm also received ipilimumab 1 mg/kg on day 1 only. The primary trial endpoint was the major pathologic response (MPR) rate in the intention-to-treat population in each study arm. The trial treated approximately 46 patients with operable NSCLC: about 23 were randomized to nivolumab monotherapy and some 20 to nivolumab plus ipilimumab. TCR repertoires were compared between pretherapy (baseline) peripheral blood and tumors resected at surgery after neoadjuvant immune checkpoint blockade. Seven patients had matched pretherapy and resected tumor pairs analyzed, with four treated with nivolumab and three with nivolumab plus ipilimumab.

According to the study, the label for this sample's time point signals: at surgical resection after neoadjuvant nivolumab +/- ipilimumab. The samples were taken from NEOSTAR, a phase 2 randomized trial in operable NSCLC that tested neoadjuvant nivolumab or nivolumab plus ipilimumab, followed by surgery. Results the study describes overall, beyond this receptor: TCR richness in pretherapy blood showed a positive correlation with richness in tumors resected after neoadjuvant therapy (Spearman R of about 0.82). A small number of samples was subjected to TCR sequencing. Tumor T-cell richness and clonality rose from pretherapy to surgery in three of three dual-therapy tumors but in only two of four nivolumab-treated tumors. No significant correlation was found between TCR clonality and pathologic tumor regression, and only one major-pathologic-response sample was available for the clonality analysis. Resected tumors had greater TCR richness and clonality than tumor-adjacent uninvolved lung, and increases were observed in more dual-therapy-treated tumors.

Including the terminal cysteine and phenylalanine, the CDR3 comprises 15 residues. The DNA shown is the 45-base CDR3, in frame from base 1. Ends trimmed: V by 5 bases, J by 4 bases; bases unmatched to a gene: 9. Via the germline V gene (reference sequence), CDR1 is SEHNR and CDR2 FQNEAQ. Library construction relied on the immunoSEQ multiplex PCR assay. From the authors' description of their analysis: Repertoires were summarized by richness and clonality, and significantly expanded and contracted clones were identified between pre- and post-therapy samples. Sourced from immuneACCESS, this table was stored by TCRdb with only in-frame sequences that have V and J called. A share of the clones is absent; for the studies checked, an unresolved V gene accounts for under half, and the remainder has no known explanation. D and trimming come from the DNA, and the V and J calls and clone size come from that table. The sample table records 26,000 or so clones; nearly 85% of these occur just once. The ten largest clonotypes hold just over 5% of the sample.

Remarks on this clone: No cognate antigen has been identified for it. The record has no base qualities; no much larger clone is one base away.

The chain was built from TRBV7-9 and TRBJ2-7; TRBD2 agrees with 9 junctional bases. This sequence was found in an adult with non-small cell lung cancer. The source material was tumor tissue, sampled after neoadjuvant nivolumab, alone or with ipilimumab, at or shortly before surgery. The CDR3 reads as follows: CASSAYSGGTYEQYF. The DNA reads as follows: TGTGCCAGCAGCGCCTACAGCGGGGGGACTTACGAGCAGTACTTC.